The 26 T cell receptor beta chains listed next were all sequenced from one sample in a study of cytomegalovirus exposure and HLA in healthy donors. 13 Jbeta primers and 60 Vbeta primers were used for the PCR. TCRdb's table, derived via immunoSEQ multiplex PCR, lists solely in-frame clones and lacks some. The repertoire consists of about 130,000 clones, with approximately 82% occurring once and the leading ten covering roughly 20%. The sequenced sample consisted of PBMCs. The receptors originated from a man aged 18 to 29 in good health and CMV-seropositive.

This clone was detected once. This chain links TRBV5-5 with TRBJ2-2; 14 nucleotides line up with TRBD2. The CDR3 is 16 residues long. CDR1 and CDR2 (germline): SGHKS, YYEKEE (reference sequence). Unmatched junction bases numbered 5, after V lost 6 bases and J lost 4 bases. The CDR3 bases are TGTGCCAGCATGACGGGACTAGCGGGAGTCACCGGGGAGCTGTTTTTT. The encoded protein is CASMTGLAGVTGELFF. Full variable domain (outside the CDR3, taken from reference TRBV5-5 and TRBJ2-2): DAGVTQSPTHLIKTRGQQVTLRCSPISGHKSVSWYQQVLGQGPQFIFQYYEKEERGRGNFPDRFSARQFPNYSSELNVNALLLGDSALYLCASMTGLAGVTGELFFGEGSRLTVL.

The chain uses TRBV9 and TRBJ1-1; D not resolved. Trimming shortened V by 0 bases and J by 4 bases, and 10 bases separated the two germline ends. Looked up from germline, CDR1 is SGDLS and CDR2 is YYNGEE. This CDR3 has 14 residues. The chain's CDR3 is CASSVVVESTEAFF. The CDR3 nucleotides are TGTGCCAGCAGCGTAGTTGTAGAATCCACTGAAGCTTTCTTT.

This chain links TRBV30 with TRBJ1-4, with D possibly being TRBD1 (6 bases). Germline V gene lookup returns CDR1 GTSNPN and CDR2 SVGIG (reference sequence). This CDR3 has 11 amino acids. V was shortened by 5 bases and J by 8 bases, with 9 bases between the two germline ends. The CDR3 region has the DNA TGTGCCTGGGAGAGGGGGGAAAAACTGTTTTTT. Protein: CAWERGEKLFF.

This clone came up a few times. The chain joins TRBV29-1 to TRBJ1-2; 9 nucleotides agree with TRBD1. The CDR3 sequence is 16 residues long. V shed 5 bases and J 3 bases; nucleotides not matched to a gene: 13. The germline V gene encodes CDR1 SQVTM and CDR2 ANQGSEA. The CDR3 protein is CSVWGETDRGDYGYTF. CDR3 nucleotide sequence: TGCAGCGTTTGGGGGGAAACGGACAGGGGAGACTATGGCTACACCTTC.

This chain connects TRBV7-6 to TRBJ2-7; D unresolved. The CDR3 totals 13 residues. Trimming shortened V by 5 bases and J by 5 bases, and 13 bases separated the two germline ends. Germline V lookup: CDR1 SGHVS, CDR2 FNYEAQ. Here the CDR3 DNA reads TGTGCCAGCAGCCCCCGACTGGAGAACGAGCAGTACTTC. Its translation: CASSPRLENEQYF.

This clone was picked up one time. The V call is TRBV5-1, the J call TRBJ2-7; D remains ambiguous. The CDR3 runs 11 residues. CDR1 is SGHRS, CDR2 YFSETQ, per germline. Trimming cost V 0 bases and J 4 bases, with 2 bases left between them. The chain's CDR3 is CASSLAYEQYF. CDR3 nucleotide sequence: TGCGCCAGCAGCTTGGCGTACGAGCAGTACTTC.

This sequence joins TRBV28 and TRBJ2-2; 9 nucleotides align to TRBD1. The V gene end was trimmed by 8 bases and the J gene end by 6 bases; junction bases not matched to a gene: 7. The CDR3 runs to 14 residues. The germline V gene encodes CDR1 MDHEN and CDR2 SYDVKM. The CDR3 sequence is CASAIQGASGELFF. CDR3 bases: TGTGCCAGCGCTATACAGGGGGCCTCCGGGGAGCTGTTTTTT. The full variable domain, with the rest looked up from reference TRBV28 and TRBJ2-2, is DVKVTQSSRYLVKRTGEKVFLECVQDMDHENMFWYRQDPGLGLRLIYFSYDVKMKEKGDIPEGYSVSREKKERFSLILESASTNQTSMYLCASAIQGASGELFFGEGSRLTVL.

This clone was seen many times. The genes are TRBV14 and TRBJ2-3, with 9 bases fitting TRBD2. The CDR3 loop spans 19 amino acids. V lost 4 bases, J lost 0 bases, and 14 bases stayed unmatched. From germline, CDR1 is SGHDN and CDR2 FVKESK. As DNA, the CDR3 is TGTGCCAGCAGCCCCCCAAGGAGCGGGGGGCCCTATAGCACAGATACGCAGTATTTT. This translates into CASSPPRSGGPYSTDTQYF.

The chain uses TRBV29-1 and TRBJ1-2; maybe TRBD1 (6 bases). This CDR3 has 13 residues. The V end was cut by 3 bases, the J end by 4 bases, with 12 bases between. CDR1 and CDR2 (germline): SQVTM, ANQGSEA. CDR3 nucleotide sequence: TGCAGCGTTGACCCCCCAGGGGCCTATGGCTACACCTTC. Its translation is CSVDPPGAYGYTF.

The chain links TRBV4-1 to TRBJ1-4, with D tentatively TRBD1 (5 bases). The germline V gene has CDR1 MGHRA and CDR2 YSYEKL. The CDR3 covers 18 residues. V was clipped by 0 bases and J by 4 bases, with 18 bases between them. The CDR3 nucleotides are TGCGCCAGCAGCCAAGATCCCCAGACAGTTAAGGGTAATGAAAAACTGTTTTTT. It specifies CASSQDPQTVKGNEKLFF.

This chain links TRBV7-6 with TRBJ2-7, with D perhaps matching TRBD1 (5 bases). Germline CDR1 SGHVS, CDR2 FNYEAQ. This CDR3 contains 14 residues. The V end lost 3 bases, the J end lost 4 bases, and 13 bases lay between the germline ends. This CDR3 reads CASSFQAQGYEQYF. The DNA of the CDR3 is TGTGCCAGCAGCTTTCAGGCCCAGGGATACGAGCAGTACTTC.

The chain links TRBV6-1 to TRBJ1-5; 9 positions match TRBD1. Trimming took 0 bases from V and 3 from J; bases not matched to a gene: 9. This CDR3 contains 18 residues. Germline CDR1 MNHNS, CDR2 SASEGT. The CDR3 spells CASSEAGRGTGNNQPQHF. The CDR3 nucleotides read TGTGCCAGCAGTGAAGCTGGGAGGGGGACAGGGAACAATCAGCCCCAGCATTTT.

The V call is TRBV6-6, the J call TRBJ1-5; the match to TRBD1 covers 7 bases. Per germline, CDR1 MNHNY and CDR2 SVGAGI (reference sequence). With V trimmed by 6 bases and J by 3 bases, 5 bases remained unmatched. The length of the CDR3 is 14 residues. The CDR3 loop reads CASSRQGNNQPQHF. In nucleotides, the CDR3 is TGTGCCAGCAGCAGACAGGGCAACAATCAGCCCCAGCATTTT.

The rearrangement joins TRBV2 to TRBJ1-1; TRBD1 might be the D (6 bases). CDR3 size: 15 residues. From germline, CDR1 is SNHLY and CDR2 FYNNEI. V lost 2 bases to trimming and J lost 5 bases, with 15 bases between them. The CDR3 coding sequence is TGTGCCAGCAGTGAACTGTTAGGGGGGGATACTGAAGCTTTCTTT. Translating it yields CASSELLGGDTEAFF.

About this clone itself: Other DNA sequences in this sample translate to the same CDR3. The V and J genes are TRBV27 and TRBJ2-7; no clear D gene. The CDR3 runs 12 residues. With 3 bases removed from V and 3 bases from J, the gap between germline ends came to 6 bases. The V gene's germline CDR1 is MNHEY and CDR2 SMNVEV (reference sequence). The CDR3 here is CASSFAGYEQYF. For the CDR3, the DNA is TGTGCCAGCAGTTTCGCCGGCTACGAGCAGTACTTC.

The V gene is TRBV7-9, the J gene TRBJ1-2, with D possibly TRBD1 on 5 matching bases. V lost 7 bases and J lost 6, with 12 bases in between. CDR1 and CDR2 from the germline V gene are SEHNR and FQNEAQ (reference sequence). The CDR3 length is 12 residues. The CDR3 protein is CASTGGTNGYTF. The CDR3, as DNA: TGTGCCAGCACCGGTGGGACTAATGGCTACACCTTC. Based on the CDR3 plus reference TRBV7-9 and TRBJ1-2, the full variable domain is DTGVSQNPRHKITKRGQNVTFRCDPISEHNRLYWYRQTLGQGPEFLTYFQNEAQLEKSRLLSDRFSAERPKGSFSTLEIQRTEQGDSAMYLCASTGGTNGYTFGSGTRLTVV.

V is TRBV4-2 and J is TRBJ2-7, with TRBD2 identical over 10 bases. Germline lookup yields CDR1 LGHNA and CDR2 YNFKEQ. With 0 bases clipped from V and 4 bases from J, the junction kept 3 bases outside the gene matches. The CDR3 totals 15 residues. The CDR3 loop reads CASSQEEAGGYEQYF. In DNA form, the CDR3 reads TGTGCCAGCAGCCAAGAGGAAGCGGGGGGGTACGAGCAGTACTTC.

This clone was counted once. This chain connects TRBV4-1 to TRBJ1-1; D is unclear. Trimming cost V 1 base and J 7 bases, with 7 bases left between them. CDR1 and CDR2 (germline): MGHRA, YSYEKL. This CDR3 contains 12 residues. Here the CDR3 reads CASSQGRGEAFF. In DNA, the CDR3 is TGCGCCAGCAGCCAAGGGCGGGGTGAAGCTTTCTTT.

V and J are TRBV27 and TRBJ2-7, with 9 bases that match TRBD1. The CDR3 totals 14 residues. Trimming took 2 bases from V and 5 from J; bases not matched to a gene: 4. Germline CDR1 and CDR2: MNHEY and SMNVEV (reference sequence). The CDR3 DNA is TGTGCCAGCAGTTTACGGGACAGGGTCCACGAGCAGTACTTC. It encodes CASSLRDRVHEQYF.

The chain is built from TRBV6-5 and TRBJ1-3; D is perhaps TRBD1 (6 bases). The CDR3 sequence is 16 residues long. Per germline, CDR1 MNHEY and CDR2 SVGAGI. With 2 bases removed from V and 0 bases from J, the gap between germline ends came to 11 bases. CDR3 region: CASSYDRGASGNTIYF. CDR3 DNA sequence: TGTGCCAGCAGTTACGATCGGGGGGCCTCTGGAAACACCATATATTTT.

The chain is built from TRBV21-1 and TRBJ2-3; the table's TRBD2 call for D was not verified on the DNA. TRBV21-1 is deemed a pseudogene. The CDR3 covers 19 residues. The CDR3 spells CASSKGASGGTLGADTQYF. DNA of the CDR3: TGTGCCAGCAGCAAAGGGGCTAGCGGGGGGACGTTGGGCGCAGATACGCAGTATTTT.

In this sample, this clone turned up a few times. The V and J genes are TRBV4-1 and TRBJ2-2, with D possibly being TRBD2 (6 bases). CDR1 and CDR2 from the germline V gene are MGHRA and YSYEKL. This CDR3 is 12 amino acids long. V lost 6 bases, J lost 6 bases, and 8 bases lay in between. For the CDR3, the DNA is TGCGCCAGCAGTCGGGGGTCCGGGGAGCTGTTTTTT. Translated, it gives CASSRGSGELFF.

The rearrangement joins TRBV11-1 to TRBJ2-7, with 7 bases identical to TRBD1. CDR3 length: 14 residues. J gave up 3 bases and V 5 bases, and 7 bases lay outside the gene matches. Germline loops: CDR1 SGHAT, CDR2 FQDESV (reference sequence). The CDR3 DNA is TGTGCCAGCAGCCCTCCGACAGGGAACTACGAGCAGTACTTC. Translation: CASSPPTGNYEQYF.

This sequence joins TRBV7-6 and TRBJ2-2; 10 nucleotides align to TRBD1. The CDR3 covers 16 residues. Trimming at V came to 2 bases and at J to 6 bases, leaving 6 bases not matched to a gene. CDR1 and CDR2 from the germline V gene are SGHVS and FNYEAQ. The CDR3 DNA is TGTGCCAGCAGCTTAAAAGGACAGGGGGTGGCCGGGGAGCTGTTTTTT. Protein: CASSLKGQGVAGELFF.

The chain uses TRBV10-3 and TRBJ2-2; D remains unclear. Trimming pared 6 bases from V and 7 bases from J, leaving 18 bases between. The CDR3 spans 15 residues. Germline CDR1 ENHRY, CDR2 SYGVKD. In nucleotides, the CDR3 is TGTGCCATCAGCGGAGTAGTGGATTTCGGCGGGGAGCTGTTTTTT. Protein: CAISGVVDFGGELFF.

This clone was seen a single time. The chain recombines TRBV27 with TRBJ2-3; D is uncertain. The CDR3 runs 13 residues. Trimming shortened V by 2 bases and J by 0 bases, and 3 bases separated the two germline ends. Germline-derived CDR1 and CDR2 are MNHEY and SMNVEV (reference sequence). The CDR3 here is CASSLTSTDTQYF. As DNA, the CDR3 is TGTGCCAGCAGTTTAACTAGCACAGATACGCAGTATTTT.